Sequencing of this T cell receptor (beta chain) was carried out in a study of Graves' ophthalmopathy and Graves' hyperthyroidism. The CDR3 covers 15 residues. Trimming removed 4 bases from V and 0 bases from J, with 12 bases in between. The study amplified TCR beta CDR3 regions using RNA transcripts. First-round RT-PCR with HTBI primers preceded a second-round multiplex PCR. TCRdb re-derived calls from the multiplex PCR reads in MiXCR, one entry per CDR3 protein. The repertoire has hundreds of thousands of distinct CDR3 sequences, about 20% of them found once; the top ten carry around 7%. J is TRBJ1-1 and V is TRBV12-3 or TRBV12-4, with D maybe TRBD1 (5 bases). This clonotype was obtained from a young woman with stable Graves' hyperthyroidism. Some clones in this sample may be carry-over from other donors' samples. Sequencing was carried out using peripheral blood. CDR3 amino acids: CASSYRRGVNTEAFF. CDR3 sequence (DNA): TGTGCCAGCAGTTATCGCCGGGGCGTGAACACTGAAGCTTTCTTT.